The next 10 T cell receptor beta chains were all read from a single sample in a study of technical replicates of blood from a few donors. TCRdb's copy holds only in-frame clones and misses some; the assay was immunoSEQ multiplex PCR. The repertoire holds under 95,000 clones, with 90% to 95% as singletons. Sequencing was carried out using T cells isolated from PBMCs. The receptor set was obtained from a human donor in good health.

This clone was counted once. This chain joins TRBV4-1 and TRBJ2-7; D might be TRBD1 (6 bases). CDR3 length: 13 residues. V lost 2 bases to trimming and J lost 5 bases, with 10 bases between them. CDR1 and CDR2 (germline): MGHRA, YSYEKL. CDR3 region: CASSQQGSNEQYF. In nucleotides, the CDR3 is TGCGCCAGCAGCCAACAGGGGAGCAACGAGCAGTACTTC.

V and J are TRBV13 and TRBJ2-7; possible D gene TRBD2, 6 bases. The germline V gene has CDR1 PRHDT and CDR2 FYEKMQ (reference sequence). The V and J ends lost 4 bases and 5 bases respectively, with 21 bases between them. The CDR3 consists of 16 residues. The CDR3 protein is CASSSSTSRVPNEQYF. CDR3 DNA sequence: TGTGCCAGCAGCTCCTCCACTAGCCGGGTACCTAACGAGCAGTACTTC.

The rearrangement links TRBV6-5 to TRBJ2-1; TRBD2 might be the D (5 bases). The CDR3 covers 14 residues. CDR1 is MNHEY, CDR2 SVGAGI, per germline. Trimming cost V 0 bases and J 10 bases, with 13 bases left between them. The CDR3 DNA is TGTGCCAGCAGTTACTCTATTCCCTCGGGGGAGCAGTTCTTC. This encodes CASSYSIPSGEQFF.

The chain carries TRBV6-1 and TRBJ1-5; D not certain. The CDR3 sequence is 14 residues long. Deletions cut 4 bases from V and 7 bases from J, with 14 bases between. Germline CDR1 MNHNS, CDR2 SASEGT. The CDR3 here is CASSGGMRRQPQHF. CDR3 DNA sequence: TGTGCCAGCAGTGGAGGGATGCGTCGGCAGCCCCAGCATTTT.

This rearrangement joins TRBV5-1 to TRBJ1-1, with a weak D call TRBD1 (5 bases). The V end lost 0 bases, the J end lost 0 bases, and 18 bases lay between the germline ends. The CDR3 runs to 18 residues. Germline CDR1 is SGHRS and CDR2 is YFSETQ. The CDR3 here is CASSLARVGGGVNTEAFF. Written as DNA, the CDR3 is TGCGCCAGCAGCTTGGCCAGGGTGGGGGGAGGAGTGAACACTGAAGCTTTCTTT.

The chain joins TRBV11-2 to TRBJ1-5, with 8 bases fitting TRBD1. The CDR3 is 14 amino acids. Per the germline V gene, CDR1 is SGHAT and CDR2 is FQNNGV. After removal of 2 bases from V and 4 bases from J, the junction contained 1 base not matched to a gene. This CDR3 is CASSLRQGNQPQHF. The CDR3 coding sequence is TGTGCCAGCAGCTTAAGACAGGGGAATCAGCCCCAGCATTTT.

This rearrangement joins TRBV25-1 to TRBJ2-7; 7 bases align to TRBD1. Looked up from germline, CDR1 is MGHDK and CDR2 is SYGVNS. The CDR3 consists of 14 residues. Trimming at V came to 3 bases and at J to 4 bases, leaving 6 bases not matched to a gene. CDR3 DNA sequence: TGTGCCAGCAGTGAGTCCGGGACAGCATACGAGCAGTACTTC. This encodes CASSESGTAYEQYF.

V usage is TRBV27 and J usage is TRBJ1-5; perhaps TRBD1 as D (5 bases). The length of the CDR3 is 13 residues. The V end was cut by 11 bases, the J end by 7 bases, with 18 bases between. In germline, CDR1 is MNHEY, CDR2 SMNVEV (reference sequence). CDR3 in amino acids: CAVSQGSGQPQHF. The CDR3 DNA follows: TGTGCCGTCTCGCAGGGATCAGGGCAGCCCCAGCATTTT.

The CDR3 region has the DNA TGTGCCAGCAGTGTGTTGCGGGGGCACAATCAGCCCCAGCATTTT. Protein product: CASSVLRGHNQPQHF. The V call is TRBV6-1, the J call TRBJ1-5, with D possibly matching TRBD1 (6 bases). This CDR3 region has 15 residues. Germline V gene data show CDR1 as MNHNS and CDR2 as SASEGT. The V end lost 4 bases, the J end lost 3 bases, and 13 bases lay between the germline ends.

This clone appeared once. The chain employs TRBV6-4 and TRBJ2-7, with TRBD2 identical over 8 bases. Per the germline V gene, CDR1 is MRHNA and CDR2 is SNTAGT. The V and J ends lost 3 bases and 0 bases, in that order; junction bases with no gene match: 4. The CDR3 totals 15 residues. The CDR3 loop is CASSEGSGSSYEQYF. DNA for the CDR3: TGTGCCAGCAGTGAGGGAAGCGGGAGCTCCTACGAGCAGTACTTC.